Presented here are 23 T cell receptor beta chains from one specimen sequenced in a study of blood T cells in healthy people across ages. The authors ran a second PCR of 7 to 11 cycles using a sample-barcoded 5' primer and a J-beta primer mix. TCRdb reanalysed the 5' RACE reads using MiXCR and keeps one entry per CDR3 protein. The repertoire holds approximately 850,000 distinct CDR3 sequences, with 40% to 50% as singletons. The sequenced material came from blood. Source of these receptors: a man in his 60s in good health.

CDR3 loop: CASRGGQSYEQYF. The CDR3 DNA sequence: TGTGCCAGCAGGGGGGGACAGTCCTACGAGCAGTACTTC. The genes are TRBV6-5 and TRBJ2-7; D is perhaps TRBD1 (7 bases). V gave up 6 bases and J gave up 1 base, with 10 bases separating them. Germline CDR1 reads MNHEY; CDR2 reads SVGAGI. The CDR3 is 13 amino acids.

The rearrangement joins TRBV11-1 to TRBJ2-5; perhaps TRBD1 as D (5 bases). The CDR3 totals 14 residues. V was trimmed by 2 bases and J by 3 bases, leaving 10 bases between them. Germline CDR1 SGHAT, CDR2 FQDESV (reference sequence). CDR3 region: CASSLRQLEETQYF. The CDR3 DNA is TGTGCCAGCAGCTTACGACAGTTAGAAGAGACCCAGTACTTC.

The CDR3 region is CSARVFQGKGNIQYF. In nucleotides, the CDR3 is TGCAGTGCTAGAGTTTTTCAGGGAAAGGGAAACATTCAGTACTTC. The chain employs TRBV20-1 and TRBJ2-4; a weak D match, TRBD1 (5 bases). Trimming removed 1 base at V and 6 bases at J, with 16 bases between. CDR1 is DFQATT and CDR2 is SNEGSKA in the germline V gene (reference sequence). This CDR3 spans 15 amino acids.

J is TRBJ1-4 and V is TRBV6-6, with 11 bases identical to TRBD1. Germline lookup yields CDR1 MNHNY and CDR2 SVGAGI (reference sequence). The CDR3 covers 15 residues. The J segment lost 7 bases and the V segment lost 5 bases, leaving 6 bases of the junction unmatched. This CDR3 reads CASSSWDRGTEKLFF. DNA for the CDR3: TGTGCCAGCAGTAGTTGGGACAGGGGGACTGAAAAACTGTTTTTT.

This clonotype was seen at least ten times. The V call is TRBV20-1, the J call TRBJ2-4; D not certain. The CDR3 runs to 16 residues. The V and J ends lost 0 bases and 0 bases respectively, with 12 bases between them. Looked up from germline, CDR1 is DFQATT and CDR2 is SNEGSKA (reference sequence). This chain's CDR3 is CSARDGRLLAKNIQYF. The CDR3 DNA sequence: TGCAGTGCTAGAGATGGGCGCTTACTAGCCAAAAACATTCAGTACTTC.

The V gene is TRBV5-1, the J gene TRBJ1-4; D unclear. Trimming left V 1 base short and J 5 bases short, with 18 bases between. The CDR3 runs to 17 residues. Germline V CDR1 and CDR2: SGHRS, YFSETQ. The CDR3 nucleotides read TGCGCCAGCAGCTTGTCGTCCACCGCTAGCCCCAATGAAAAACTGTTTTTT. As protein: CASSLSSTASPNEKLFF.

J is TRBJ2-1 and V is TRBV7-2; 8 bases match TRBD2. Trimming at V came to 7 bases and at J to 10 bases, leaving 18 bases not matched to a gene. Germline assignment: CDR1 SGHTA and CDR2 FQGNSA. The CDR3 length is 16 residues. CDR3 nucleotide sequence: TGTGCCAGCATAAGCTCCATAACGGGGGGGCCTAGGGAGCAGTTCTTC. Residues: CASISSITGGPREQFF.

This clonotype was seen a handful of times. J is TRBJ2-1 and V is TRBV5-1; TRBD2 aligns across 9 bases. The CDR3 runs 17 residues. V lost 4 bases, J lost 4 bases, and 12 bases stayed unmatched. CDR1 SGHRS and CDR2 YFSETQ come from the germline V gene. The CDR3 DNA reads TGCGCCAGCAGCCCAGGCCCGGTCGCGGGGGGGTACAATGAGCAGTTCTTC. Amino acid sequence: CASSPGPVAGGYNEQFF.

This clonotype was observed a handful of times. The rearrangement uses TRBV5-1 and TRBJ2-3; 12 bases map to TRBD2. The CDR3 loop spans 16 amino acids. From germline, CDR1 is SGHRS and CDR2 YFSETQ. J was trimmed by 7 bases and V by 4 bases; bases with no gene match: 10. CDR3 in DNA: TGCGCCAGCAGCCCGGGACTAGCGGGTGCTTGGAATACGCAGTATTTT. It is translated as CASSPGLAGAWNTQYF. The full variable domain, its missing parts supplied by reference TRBV5-1 and TRBJ2-3, is KAGVTQTPRYLIKTRGQQVTLSCSPISGHRSVSWYQQTPGQGLQFLFEYFSETQRNKGNFPGRFSGRQFSNSRSEMNVSTLELGDSALYLCASSPGLAGAWNTQYFGPGTRLTVL.

V gene TRBV20-1 combines with J gene TRBJ2-3; TRBD1 agrees at 9 bases. CDR3 size: 14 residues. Unmatched junction bases numbered 4, after V lost 2 bases and J lost 4 bases. Germline V gene sequence: CDR1 DFQATT, CDR2 SNEGSKA (reference sequence). The CDR3 DNA is TGCAGTGCTAGACCGGGACAGGGTCCAGATACGCAGTATTTT. Its protein is CSARPGQGPDTQYF.

This rearrangement joins TRBV5-1 to TRBJ2-7; TRBD1 agrees at 8 bases. Germline V gives CDR1 SGHRS, CDR2 YFSETQ. The CDR3 spans 15 residues. V gave up 4 bases and J gave up 0 bases; unmatched junction bases: 6. CDR3 region: CASSGMDRASYEQYF. In DNA form, the CDR3 reads TGCGCCAGCAGCGGGATGGACAGGGCCTCCTACGAGCAGTACTTC.

The gene calls are TRBV9 and TRBJ2-3, with D tentatively TRBD2 (6 bases). Trimming left V 0 bases short and J 6 bases short, with 14 bases between. CDR3 length equals 15 residues. Looked up from germline, CDR1 is SGDLS and CDR2 is YYNGEE. The DNA for the CDR3 is TGTGCCAGCAGCGTAGTTGGCTCTAGCGCCGATACGCAGTATTTT. Protein: CASSVVGSSADTQYF. Supplemented by reference TRBV9 and TRBJ2-3, the full variable domain reads DSGVTQTPKHLITATGQRVTLRCSPRSGDLSVYWYQQSLDQGLQFLIQYYNGEERAKGNILERFSAQQFPDLHSELNLSSLELGDSALYFCASSVVGSSADTQYFGPGTRLTVL.

This clonotype showed up just once. This clone may be a read error of a much larger clone one base away. This chain uses TRBV7-2 with TRBJ2-1, with a tentative D call TRBD1 (6 bases). V was shortened by 5 bases and J by 13 bases, with 27 bases between the two germline ends. The CDR3 runs to 16 residues. Germline V gene sequence: CDR1 SGHTA, CDR2 FQGNSA. The CDR3 DNA reads TGTGCCAGCAGCCCTAACACAGGGACAATCGGGGAGACCCAGTTCTTC. Translation: CASSPNTGTIGETQFF.

The gene calls are TRBV11-3 and TRBJ2-1; 14 nucleotides match TRBD2. The V and J ends lost 7 bases and 13 bases, in that order; junction bases with no gene match: 15. CDR1 is SGHNT, CDR2 YENEEA, per germline. CDR3 length equals 16 residues. The CDR3 sequence is CASTLRLAGGRETQFF. CDR3 nucleotide sequence: TGTGCCAGCACCCTCAGACTAGCGGGGGGGCGAGAGACCCAGTTCTTC.

Ten or more counts support this clonotype. The V gene is TRBV12-3 or TRBV12-4, the J gene TRBJ2-5; TRBD2 aligns across 10 bases. The CDR3 is made up of 18 amino acids. With 1 base clipped from V and 7 bases from J, the junction kept 15 bases outside the gene matches. CDR3 DNA sequence: TGTGCCAGCAGTTTAGTAGGTCCTAGCGGGGGTCGTCCGGGGACCCAGTACTTC. This encodes CASSLVGPSGGRPGTQYF.

In the case of this clonotype: A much larger clone lies a single base off, so this may be a read error. The chain couples TRBV9 to TRBJ2-3; D is ambiguous. This CDR3 is built from 15 residues. Germline V gene lookup returns CDR1 SGDLS and CDR2 YYNGEE. CDR3 sequence: CASSVVPQHTDTRYF. In DNA, the CDR3 is TGTGCCAGCAGCGTAGTCCCCCAACATACAGATACGCGGTATTTT.

This clonotype appeared a few times. The genes are TRBV4-1 and TRBJ1-2; unclear D gene. Germline V gene lookup returns CDR1 MGHRA and CDR2 YSYEKL. The length of the CDR3 is 14 residues. With 0 bases removed from V and 2 bases from J, the gap between germline ends came to 7 bases. CDR3 loop: CASSQDVSNYGYTF. As DNA, the CDR3 is TGCGCCAGCAGCCAAGATGTGTCCAACTATGGCTACACCTTC.

This clonotype showed up just a few times. The chain uses TRBV7-3 and TRBJ2-5; D uncertain. This CDR3 has 13 amino acids. Per the germline V gene, CDR1 is SGHTA and CDR2 is FQGTGA. V was clipped by 4 bases and J by 5 bases, with 11 bases between them. The DNA for the CDR3 is TGTGCCAGCAGCTCCTATACGGCCGAGACCCAGTACTTC. Translated, it gives CASSSYTAETQYF.

This clonotype was observed a few times. This CDR3 is CASSLGRLSNQPQHF. CDR3 coding DNA: TGTGCCAGCAGCTTGGGTCGACTTAGCAATCAGCCCCAGCATTTT. The gene calls are TRBV5-6 and TRBJ1-5; D unresolved. Trimming pared 0 bases from V and 0 bases from J, leaving 7 bases between. The germline V gene encodes CDR1 SGHDT and CDR2 YYEEEE. The CDR3 has 15 amino acids. Complete variable domain (other parts from reference TRBV5-6 and TRBJ1-5): DAGVTQSPTHLIKTRGQQVTLRCSPKSGHDTVSWYQQALGQGPQFIFQYYEEEERQRGNFPDRFSGHQFPNYSSELNVNALLLGDSALYLCASSLGRLSNQPQHFGDGTRLSIL.

This chain connects TRBV27 to TRBJ1-5, with 7 positions matching TRBD1. Per the germline V gene, CDR1 is MNHEY and CDR2 is SMNVEV (reference sequence). This CDR3 has 14 residues. With 5 bases clipped from V and 9 bases from J, the junction kept 10 bases outside the gene matches. CDR3: CASSPDRAVGPQHF. The CDR3 nucleotides are TGTGCCAGCAGTCCCGACAGGGCGGTTGGGCCCCAGCATTTT.

This clonotype was observed a few times. With a much larger clone just one base away, this may be a read error. The V and J genes are TRBV2 and TRBJ2-7; 7 positions agree with TRBD1. This CDR3 is 13 amino acids long. The germline gives CDR1 SNHLY, CDR2 FYNNEI. V trimming: 5 bases; J trimming: 2 bases; junction bases outside the gene matches: 3. CDR3 protein: CASSMGQTYEQYF. CDR3 nucleotide sequence: TGTGCCAGCAGTATGGGACAGACCTACGAGCAGTACTTC.

CDR3 in amino acids: CSVDRQINEQYF. Here the CDR3 DNA reads TGCAGCGTTGATCGACAGATCAATGAGCAGTACTTC. This sequence joins TRBV29-1 and TRBJ2-7; tentative D call: TRBD1 (5 bases). The CDR3 sequence is 12 residues long. V lost 3 bases and J lost 7, with 13 bases in between. Germline V gene data show CDR1 as SQVTM and CDR2 as ANQGSEA.

This clonotype was counted between two and nine times. The chain combines TRBV6-2 or TRBV6-3 with TRBJ1-1; D remains unclear. This CDR3 region has 13 residues. The ends were cut back, 6 bases at V and 0 bases at J, with 8 bases in the middle. CDR1 is MNHEY and CDR2 is SVGEGT in the germline V gene. CDR3 protein: CASRLTLNTEAFF. For the CDR3, the DNA is TGTGCCAGCAGACTTACTTTGAACACTGAAGCTTTCTTT.